This T cell receptor (beta chain) is drawn from a study of cytomegalovirus exposure and HLA in healthy donors (dated by TCRdb to about 2017). Regarding the research as a whole: An earlier analysis of roughly 500 of the donors reported about 260 Gb of sequence data and 100 million to 120 million unique TCR beta sequences obtained from roughly 170 million T cells. An early release that covered about 600 HLA-typed donors contained approximately 300 gigabases of sequencing data and around 80 million unique TCR sequences. Of the 300 to 450 genotyped donors, roughly 76% were placed in the genetic ancestry cluster associated with self-reported Caucasian donors. The study was designed to test whether signatures of past pathogen exposure could be identified by cataloging public T cell receptors. The study profiled the T cell repertoires of some 610 subjects by immunosequencing and related them to cytomegalovirus serostatus. Besides the first cohort of around 700 subjects, a separate validation cohort made up of 95 to 150 different subjects was used. The study combined high-throughput TCR immunosequencing, statistical association of individual TCRs with disease status, and machine learning to predict cytomegalovirus infection status. A later analysis re-examined previously published TCR beta repertoires from more than 550 donors and added high-resolution HLA genotyping to investigate patterns of TCR occurrence. The later analysis used no new phenotypic data to find candidate immune exposures, relying instead on TCR beta sequences and their occurrence across donors. An earlier analysis of roughly 600 of the donors used high-throughput TCR beta sequencing to judge whether each TCR beta V gene segment behaved as functional or pseudogenic. Donor age, sex, ethnicity and CMV serostatus were collected together with the repertoire data. In a later genetic analysis, genome-wide SNP genotypes for about three fifths of the roughly 670 donors were used, and that subset was treated as a discovery cohort. Every discovery cohort repertoire had been produced on one sequencing platform. Class I and class II HLA loci were covered by the typing at four-digit resolution. Typing coverage varied by locus: about 620-630 donors for A, B, C, DRB1 and DQB1; approximately 500 for DQA1; 606 for DPA1; about 450 for DPB1. Five DR-DQ haplotypes were handled as single units for association and clustering, since linkage in the cohort was strong. Among roughly 400 genotyped donors of the cohort, an average of around 240,000 unique TCR beta nucleotide sequences were sequenced per donor, 15% to 20% of them non-productive.

Library method: the immunoSEQ multiplex PCR assay. For the multiplex PCR, a mixture combining 60 forward primers for TCR Vbeta segments and 13 reverse primers for TCR Jbeta segments was used. The CDR3 region of rearranged TCR beta genes was amplified from genomic DNA by a multiplex PCR assay. The amplified TCR beta libraries were sequenced on the Illumina HiSeq System as 87-base-pair reads. Concerning the study's data processing: In a later analysis, some 80 million unique TCR beta chains were counted across the roughly 670 repertoires, and around 10 million of these chains were shared by at least two donors. To remove PCR and sequencing errors, raw reads were error-corrected and collapsed into unique sequences using a nearest-neighbor algorithm that merged closely related sequences. V, D and J gene segments were assigned by aligning CDR3 sequences to IMGT reference sequences. Each retained sequence needed at least a six-nucleotide match to both a V gene segment and a J gene segment. Rearrangements were classified as productive when the CDR3 lacked stop codons and remained in frame with V and J, and all other rearrangements were classified as non-productive. CDR3 was defined by IMGT convention, running from the second conserved V-encoded cysteine to the conserved J-encoded phenylalanine. The earlier analysis of some 600 of the donors excluded sequences that lacked an unambiguous match to a single V gene segment. In an earlier analysis of 587 of the donors, V segments were called functional above 56.7% productive rearrangements and were called segregating when the between-donor standard deviation exceeded 5%. A statistical classification framework was built for diagnosing cytomegalovirus status from the catalog of TCR beta chain sequences. In a later analysis, TCR nucleotide sequences were compared against IMGT/GENE-DB human TR gene sequences so that V and J genes could be assigned. In a later analysis, CDR3 sequences and most-parsimonious VDJ recombination scenarios were assigned using the TCRdist pipeline. In a later analysis, every TCR beta chain was defined by the combination of its CDR3 amino acid sequence and its V-gene family, and reads without a unique V-gene family were dropped. In a later analysis, several hundred highly shared, low-generation-probability nucleotide sequences were removed to address suspected cross-contamination and a sequencing artifact. A later analysis calculated a clonal expansion index for each public chain from normalized within-repertoire ranks of inferred template counts. Generation probabilities in a later analysis came from a VDJ recombination model fitted to out-of-frame rearrangements, and those results were checked against IGoR. In a later analysis, TCR-TCR, TCR-HLA and TCR-CMV co-occurrence was scored with hypergeometric tests, and a repertoire-size bias correction was applied to TCR pairs. In a later analysis, false discovery rates were estimated by permuting HLA or CMV assignments 20 times. A later analysis grouped co-occurring TCRs with DBSCAN, adding TCRdist sequence similarity when clustering within HLA-allele-positive subsets. For co-occurrence clustering, repertoires with fewer than 30,000 or more than 120,000 public chains were excluded, along with roughly 5 repertoires with anomalous nucleotide sharing. Entries here come from immuneACCESS through TCRdb and include only in-frame sequences with V and J called. Some clones fail to appear in such tables; in the studies checked, an unresolved V gene covers under half of the shortfall, and the cause of the remainder is unknown. V and J calls and clone size are copied from that table; D and trimming were computed from the DNA. The sample contains around 180,000 clones, approximately 84% of them found a single time. The top ten clonotypes cover 4.5% to 7.5% of the sample.

Remarks on this clone: Its cognate antigen has yet to be identified. It has no much larger one-base neighbor in the sample; base qualities were not kept.

The paper as a whole reports these results and caveats: It was suggested by the authors that the approach could potentially be generalized to other disease states and immunological phenotypes. A later analysis found that TCR association rates varied across HLA loci, with DRB1 alleles showing the most associated TCRs and HLA-C alleles the fewest. A later analysis associated 15,000 to 20,000 TCR beta sequences with specific HLA alleles at a false discovery rate of 0.05. A later genetic analysis reported fewer N-insertions in productive TCRs among donors in an Asian-associated ancestry cluster than the 666-donor mean. Some IMGT-functional V segments, including TRBV6-2 and TRBV6-3, could not be distinguished by the 87-base-pair reads and were therefore excluded. A later analysis found that HLA-associated TCR beta chains were more clonally expanded and had lower generation probabilities than equally common non-associated chains. The cohort was sequenced for TCR beta chains only, and without alpha or paired-chain data the features that could be detected were limited. HLA typing was unavailable for some donors at each locus, so association tests used only the typed subset. A further reported finding was that TCR beta sequences accurately predicted the HLA-A and HLA-B alleles for most subjects in the first cohort. A total of roughly 160 TCR beta chains were listed by the study as associated with cytomegalovirus. Most TCR sequences were seen in very few donors, while some public TCRs were found in many individuals. Correlated functional status among segregating V segments might be attributable to linkage disequilibrium, but an unknown experimental factor could not be ruled out. The sequencing pipeline was judged likely to have produced a cluster of highly shared sequence variants as a technical artifact. In an earlier analysis of 450 to 750 of the donors, most TCR beta V segments appeared in productive rearrangements about 87% or about 30% of the time, broadly matching IMGT annotations. Because counts were too low, about 15 rarely observed V segments, including chromosome 9 orphons, were left out of the earlier analysis of a few hundred of the donors. The presence/absence analyses assumed that sequencing depth was roughly uniform across donors, and that assumption may not be true. A few of the identified cytomegalovirus-associated TCR beta chains were confirmed in vitro to be specific for cytomegalovirus antigens. For the cohort, immune exposure information was limited to CMV serostatus. In both the original and validation cohorts, the classifier was reported to diagnose cytomegalovirus status with high specificity and sensitivity. A later genetic analysis associated a missense DCLRE1C variant with V-gene and J-gene trimming of TCR beta chains, and an independent cohort replicated the association. Strong co-occurrence of HLA alleles, especially DR and DQ, made assigning TCR associations to individual alleles difficult. According to a later analysis, parvovirus B19, influenza, CMV and Epstein-Barr virus appeared linked to several top co-occurrence clusters. Most CMV-associated TCR beta chains appeared to be HLA-restricted in a later analysis, and the HLA associations seemed to be driven largely by CMV exposure.

The cohort was made up of hundreds of healthy bone marrow donors. Cohort members were all nominally healthy when sampled, although unrecorded immune exposures were likely present. The donor tested CMV seropositive and was one of the 289 seropositive cohort members. A peripheral blood sample was provided by each donor, and peripheral blood mononuclear cells were used for TCR beta sequencing. The Qiagen DNeasy Blood Extraction Kit was used to extract genomic DNA from the blood cell samples. The CDR3 holds 16 amino acids from the cysteine to the phenylalanine. Only CDR3 DNA remains: 48 bases, in frame from the first base. CDR1 and CDR2 were assigned from the germline V gene as SGHAT and FQNNGV. V lost 5 bases and J lost 2 bases, and the count of bases not matched to a germline gene is 3.

Sequencing input: PBMCs. The chain is assembled from TRBV11-2 and TRBJ2-1; 13 central bases correspond to TRBD2. The clonotype was recovered from a woman aged 25 to 39 in good health and CMV-seropositive. The CDR3 corresponds to CASSQTSGRTYNEQFF. The nucleotide sequence reads TGTGCCAGCAGCCAGACTAGCGGGAGGACCTACAATGAGCAGTTCTTC. Reference TRBV11-2 and TRBJ2-1 proteins supply the regions before and after the CDR3; the full variable domain is: EAGVAQSPRYKIIEKRQSVAFWCNPISGHATLYWYQQILGQGPKLLIQFQNNGVVDDSQLPKDRFSAERLKGVDSTLKIQPAKLEDSAVYLCASSQTSGRTYNEQFFGPGTRLTVL.